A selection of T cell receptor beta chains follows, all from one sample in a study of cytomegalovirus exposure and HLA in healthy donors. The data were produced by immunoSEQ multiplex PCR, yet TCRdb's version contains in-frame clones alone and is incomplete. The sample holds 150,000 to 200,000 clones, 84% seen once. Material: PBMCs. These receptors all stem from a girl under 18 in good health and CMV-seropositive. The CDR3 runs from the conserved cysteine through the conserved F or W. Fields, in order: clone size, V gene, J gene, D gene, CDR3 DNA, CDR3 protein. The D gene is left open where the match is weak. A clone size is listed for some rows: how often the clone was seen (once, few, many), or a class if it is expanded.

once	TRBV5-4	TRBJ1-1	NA	TGTGCCCCCTCATCGGGGGATTACACTGAAGCTTTCTTT	CAPSSGDYTEAFF
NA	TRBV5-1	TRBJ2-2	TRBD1	TGCGCCAGCAGCTCACGGACAGGGGGCTGGCGGGGGGGCCCCGGGGAGCTGTTTTTT	CASSSRTGGWRGGPGELFF
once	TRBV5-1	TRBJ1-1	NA	TGCGCCAGCAGCTTGTATACTGAATATAACACTGAAGCTTTCTTT	CASSLYTEYNTEAFF
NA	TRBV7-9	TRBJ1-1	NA	TGTGCCAGCAGCTTAGGGCGCGGGACGCCGGTGAGGGAAGCTTTCTTT	CASSLGRGTPVREAFF
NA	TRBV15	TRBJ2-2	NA	TGTGCCACCAGCAACGATGGTTGGGGACATCCCACCGGGGAGCTGTTTTTT	CATSNDGWGHPTGELFF
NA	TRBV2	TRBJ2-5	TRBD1	TGTGCCAGCAGTGAAATTTTCGGTACAGGGGAGTTGGGGGAGACCCAGTACTTC	CASSEIFGTGELGETQYF
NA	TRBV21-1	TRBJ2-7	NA	TGTGCCAGCAGCCTATGTAGGAGGCCGGACTACGAGCAGTACTTC	CASSLCRRPDYEQYF
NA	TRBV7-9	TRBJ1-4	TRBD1	TGTGCCAGCAGGACACAGGGGGTTAATGAAAAACTGTTTTTT	CASRTQGVNEKLFF
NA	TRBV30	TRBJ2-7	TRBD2	TGTGCCTGGATGCCCCGTGTTGCGGGGGGGCCCCACGAGCAGTACTTC	CAWMPRVAGGPHEQYF
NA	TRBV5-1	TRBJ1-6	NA	TGCGCCAGCAGCTTGGGCGGTGACTTCTATAATTCACCCCTCCACTTT	CASSLGGDFYNSPLHF
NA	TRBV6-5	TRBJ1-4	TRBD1	TGTGCCAGCAGTCCCGACAGGGGGGGGGAAAAACTGTTTTTT	CASSPDRGGEKLFF
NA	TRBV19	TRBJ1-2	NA	TGTGCCAGTAGTATACGCCTTGGACAGACTTATGGCTACACCTTC	CASSIRLGQTYGYTF
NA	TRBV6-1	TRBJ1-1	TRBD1	TGTGCCAGCAGTGATGCGGGGACAGGGGCCACTGAAGCTTTCTTT	CASSDAGTGATEAFF
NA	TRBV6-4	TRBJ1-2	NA	TGTGCCAGCAGTGACGAGGCAGGGAACTATGGCTACACCTTC	CASSDEAGNYGYTF
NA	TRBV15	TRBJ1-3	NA	TGTGCCGCTGGACGGGACACCTCTGGAAACACCATATATTTT	CAAGRDTSGNTIYF
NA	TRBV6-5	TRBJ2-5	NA	TGTGCCAGCAGTTACGGGGCTCAAGGCTATGGCAAGACCCAGTACTTC	CASSYGAQGYGKTQYF
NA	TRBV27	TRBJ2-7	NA	TGTGCCAGCGGCTGGACAGCCTACGAGCAGTACTTC	CASGWTAYEQYF
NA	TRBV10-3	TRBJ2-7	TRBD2	TGTGCCATCAGTGGTAGGACTAGCGGATCCTACGAGCAGTACTTC	CAISGRTSGSYEQYF
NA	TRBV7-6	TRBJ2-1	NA	TGTGCCAGCAGCTTAAGGTGGGGGCAGGCCGATTTGCCCTACAATGAGCAGTTCTTC	CASSLRWGQADLPYNEQFF
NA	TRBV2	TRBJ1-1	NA	TGTGCCAGGAGACCGTGGAGGCACACTGAAGCTTTCTTT	CARRPWRHTEAFF
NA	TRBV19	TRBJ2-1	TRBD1	TGTGCCAGTAGTATGGGACAGGGGGTCTATGAGCAGTTCTTC	CASSMGQGVYEQFF
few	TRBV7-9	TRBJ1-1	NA	TGTGCCAGCAGCTTGATAGGACAGGAAGCTTTCTTT	CASSLIGQEAFF
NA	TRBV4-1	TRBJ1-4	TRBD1	TGCGCCAGCAGCCAAGTTTCCAGGGGGCGCGGTGAAAAACTGTTTTTT	CASSQVSRGRGEKLFF
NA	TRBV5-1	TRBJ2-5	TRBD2	TGCGCCAGCAGCTTGGTCGGCCGGGGAGGGGAGACCCAGTACTTC	CASSLVGRGGETQYF
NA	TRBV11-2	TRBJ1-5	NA	TGTGCCAGCAGCTTAAGCGGGGATCAGCCCCAGCATTTT	CASSLSGDQPQHF
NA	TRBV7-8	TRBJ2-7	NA	TGTGCCAGCAGCTTTAGAGGGGGAAAGTCCTACGAGCAGTACTTC	CASSFRGGKSYEQYF
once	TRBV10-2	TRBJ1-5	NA	TGCGCCAGCAGTTCCGAGATCAATCAGCCCCAGCATTTT	CASSSEINQPQHF
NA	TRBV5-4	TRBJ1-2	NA	TGTGCCAGCAGCAGTAAAATTGGGGGGTTCAGGGGCTACACCTTC	CASSSKIGGFRGYTF
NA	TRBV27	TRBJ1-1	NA	TGTGCCAGCAGTCTTAGGTCCGACGGAGCGGGAGCTTTCTTT	CASSLRSDGAGAFF
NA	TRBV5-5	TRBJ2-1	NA	TGTGCCAGCAGCTTGGGTCAGGACGGACAAGAGCAGTTCTTC	CASSLGQDGQEQFF
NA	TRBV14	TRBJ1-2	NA	TGTGCCAGCAGCGCACTCAGGGCGTATGGCTACACCTTC	CASSALRAYGYTF
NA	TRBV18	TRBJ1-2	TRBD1	TGTGCCAGCTCACCAGGACAGGGGGCAAACTATGGCTACACCTTC	CASSPGQGANYGYTF
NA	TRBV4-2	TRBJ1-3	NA	TGTGCCAGCAGCCAAGAAATGGCCAGGGCAGAAAACACCATATATTTT	CASSQEMARAENTIYF
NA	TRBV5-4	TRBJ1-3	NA	TGTGCCAGCAGCTCAGCGGGATCTGGAAACACCATATATTTT	CASSSAGSGNTIYF
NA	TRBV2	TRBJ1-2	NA	TGTGCCAGCAGTGTACGGGGGGGCGATGGCTACACCTTC	CASSVRGGDGYTF
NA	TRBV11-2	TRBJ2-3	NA	TGTGCCAGCAGCTTAGATCAAAGCAGCACAGATACGCAGTATTTT	CASSLDQSSTDTQYF
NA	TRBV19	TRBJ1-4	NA	TGTGCCAGTACCATTGGGGGCGGACAGTGGATGTTTTTT	CASTIGGGQWMFF
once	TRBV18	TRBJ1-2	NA	TGTGCCAGCTCACCAAGGGCGGGTCTGGGCTATGGCTACACCTTC	CASSPRAGLGYGYTF
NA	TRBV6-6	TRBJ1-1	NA	TGTGCCAGCAGTCCCTCTTTACCGGGAGGGACTGAAGCTTTCTTT	CASSPSLPGGTEAFF
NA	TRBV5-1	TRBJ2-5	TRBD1	TGCGCCAGCAGTAATCCCAGGGGGCAAGAGACCCAGTACTTC	CASSNPRGQETQYF
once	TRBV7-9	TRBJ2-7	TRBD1	TGTGCCAGCAGCTCTCGGACAGGAGGATCCGAGCAGTACTTC	CASSSRTGGSEQYF
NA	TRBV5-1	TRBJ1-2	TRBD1	TGCGCCAGCAGCTTGGGACAGGGAAAGACTAACTATGGCTACACCTTC	CASSLGQGKTNYGYTF
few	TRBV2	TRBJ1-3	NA	TGTGCCAGCAGCCTACGAGAGTTAAGGGGCTCTGGAAACACCATATATTTT	CASSLRELRGSGNTIYF
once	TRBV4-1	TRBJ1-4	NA	TGCGCCAGCAGCCAAGGATACAGTCAAAATGAAAAACTGTTTTTT	CASSQGYSQNEKLFF
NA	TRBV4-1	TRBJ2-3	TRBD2	TGCGCCAGCAGGGGAAGGGGAGGGGACACAGATACGCAGTATTTT	CASRGRGGDTDTQYF
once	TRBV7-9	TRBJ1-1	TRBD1	TGTGCCAGCAGCTTAACAGGGGAGCTCAACACTGAAGCTTTCTTT	CASSLTGELNTEAFF
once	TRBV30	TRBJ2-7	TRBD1	TGTGCCTGGAGTGTGTATCAGGGGGCCTACGAGCAGTACTTC	CAWSVYQGAYEQYF
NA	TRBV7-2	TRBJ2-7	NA	TGTGCCAGCAGCTTAGCGTACAGCCCGCCCGAGCAGTACTTC	CASSLAYSPPEQYF
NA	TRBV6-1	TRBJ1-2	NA	TGTGCCAGCAGCCTCACCGGGGGCTACACCTTC	CASSLTGGYTF
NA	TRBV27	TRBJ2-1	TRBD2	TGTGCCAGCAATTCCGGGGGGGGAGTTTACAATGAGCAGTTCTTC	CASNSGGGVYNEQFF
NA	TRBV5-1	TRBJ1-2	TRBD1	TGCGCCAGCAGCTCGGGACAGGAGGTTAATGGCTACACCTTC	CASSSGQEVNGYTF
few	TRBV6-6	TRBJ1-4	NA	TGTGCCAGCACTGACTGGGAGTCCCATGAAAAACTGTTTTTT	CASTDWESHEKLFF